This TCR beta chain was captured in a study of blood T cell repertoires in COVID-19. Authors' analysis steps: Quantification of nucleated cells was approximated via reference gene primer amplification. Using immunoSEQ multiplex PCR, the repertoire was profiled, and TCRdb retains in-frame clones only, with some absent. Clone size and the V and J calls come from that table; the DNA yielded D and trimming. The repertoire includes 250,000 to 300,000 clones, about nine tenths of them detected once, and under 2.5% sits in the top ten. Germline V gene data show CDR1 as SGHRS and CDR2 as YFSETQ. V was pared by 0 bases and J by 10 bases, with 17 bases between. CDR3 size: 15 residues.

The V call is TRBV5-1, the J call TRBJ2-1; possibly TRBD2 for D (5 bases). The specimen was peripheral blood. The receptor comes from a man aged 45 to 65 with acute or convalescent COVID-19. The CDR3, as DNA: TGCGCCAGCAGCTTGGCCTCTAGCATCCTGGGGGAGCAGTTCTTC. Protein sequence: CASSLASSILGEQFF.